This TCR beta chain derives from a study of human T cells and chemical hapten exposure. Looking at the study overall: Across samples, TCR yields varied, mostly owing to small differences in pooled library volumes. Study-wide results and caveats: After DPC sensitization, TCRs above 1 in 1000 frequency showed no change. Against controls, expanded TCRs gave rise to significantly more large CDR3 similarity clusters.

Germline values: CDR1 SNHLY, CDR2 FYNNEI. Trimming shortened V by 6 bases and J by 5 bases, and 13 bases separated the two germline ends. The CDR3 extends over 14 amino acids. Original methodology: Sequenced samples showed a median of around 100,000 TCRs each, with counts running from roughly 23,000 to 700,000. TCRdb reanalysed the RACE reads using MiXCR and keeps one entry per CDR3 protein. TCRdb's processing, not the authors', yielded these V and J calls. In the table there are tens of thousands of distinct CDR3 sequences, 9.8% of which are singletons. As for time point: patch test 1, 2 weeks after DPC sensitization. As for treatment: therapeutic diphenylcyclopropenone sensitization with weekly scalp DPC. This clonotype was counted many times. Antigen: not known.

The source was whole blood, collected in connection with sensitization to the hapten diphenylcyclopropenone (DPC). This clonotype originated in a woman between 35 and 50 years old with alopecia areata. Some clones in this sample may be carry-over from other donors' samples. V usage is TRBV2 and J usage is TRBJ2-2; D is tentatively TRBD1 or TRBD2 (5 bases each). This CDR3 reads CASSFGTRTGELFF. The CDR3 coding sequence is TGTGCCAGCAGCTTTGGGACGCGGACCGGGGAGCTGTTTTTT.